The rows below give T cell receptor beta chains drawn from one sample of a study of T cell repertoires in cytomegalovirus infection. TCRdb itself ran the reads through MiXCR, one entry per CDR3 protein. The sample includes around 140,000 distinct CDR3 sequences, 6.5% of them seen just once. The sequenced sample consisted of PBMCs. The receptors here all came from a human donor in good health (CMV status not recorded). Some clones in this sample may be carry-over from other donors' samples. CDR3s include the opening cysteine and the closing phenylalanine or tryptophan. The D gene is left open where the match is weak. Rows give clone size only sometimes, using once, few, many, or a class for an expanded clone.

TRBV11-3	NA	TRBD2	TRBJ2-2	TGTGCCAGCAGCCCCGGGACTAGCGGGGCGACCGGGGAGCTGTTTTTT	CASSPGTSGATGELFF
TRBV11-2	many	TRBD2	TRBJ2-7	TGTGCCAGCAGCTTAGATTTGTTAGCGGGGGGTTCCTACGAGCAGTACTTC	CASSLDLLAGGSYEQYF
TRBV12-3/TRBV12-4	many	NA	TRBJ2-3	TGTGCCAGCAAAGGGAACAGCGAGACGCAGTATTTT	CASKGNSETQYF
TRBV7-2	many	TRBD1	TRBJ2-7	TGTGCCAGCAGCTTAGGGACAGGGGCGCACTACGAGCAGTACTTC	CASSLGTGAHYEQYF
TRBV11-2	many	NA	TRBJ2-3	TGTGCCAGCAGCTCTAGCGCGACCACAGATACGCAGTATTTT	CASSSSATTDTQYF
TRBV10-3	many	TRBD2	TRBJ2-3	TGTGCCATCAGTGATACTAGCGGGGCCACAGATACGCAGTATTTT	CAISDTSGATDTQYF
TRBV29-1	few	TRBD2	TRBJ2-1	TGCAGCGTCCAACGGGGGGGCCTCGGGCAGTTCTTC	CSVQRGGLGQFF
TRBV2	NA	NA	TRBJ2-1	TGTGCCGCTGGAAAAGCGGGTGACAATGAGCAGTTCTTC	CAAGKAGDNEQFF
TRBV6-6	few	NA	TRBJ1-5	TGTGCCAGCAGTTACGATGGCAACAGCTATCAGCCCCAGCATTTT	CASSYDGNSYQPQHF
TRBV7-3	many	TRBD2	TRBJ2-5	TGTGCCAGCAGCTTAGTAGCGGGGGGCCTCCAAGAGACCCAGTACTTC	CASSLVAGGLQETQYF
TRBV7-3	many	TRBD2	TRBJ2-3	TGTGCCAGCAGCGCCGCTAGCGGGGGGCGGAATTCCACAGATACGCAGTATTTT	CASSAASGGRNSTDTQYF
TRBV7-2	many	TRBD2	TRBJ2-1	TGTGCCAGCAGTACTAGCGGGGGGGCGCTAGGAAATGAGCAGTTCTTC	CASSTSGGALGNEQFF
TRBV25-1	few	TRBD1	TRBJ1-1	TGTGCCAGCAGTTCCCGACAGGGGACTAGCGACACTGAAGCTTTCTTT	CASSSRQGTSDTEAFF
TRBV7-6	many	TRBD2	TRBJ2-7	TGTGCCAGCAGCTCACATGGGGGGGTTGTGTCGTCCTCCTACGAGCAGTACTTC	CASSSHGGVVSSSYEQYF
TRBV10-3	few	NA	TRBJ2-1	TGTGCCATCAGTGAGTCGATGGGGAGAATCTACAATGAGCAGTTCTTC	CAISESMGRIYNEQFF
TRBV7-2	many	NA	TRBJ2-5	TGTGCCAGCAGCTTCGCCCGAGAGACCCAGTACTTC	CASSFARETQYF
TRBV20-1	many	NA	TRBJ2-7	TGCAGTGCTAGAGACCAAAAACAGGGAACCTACGAGCAGTACTTC	CSARDQKQGTYEQYF
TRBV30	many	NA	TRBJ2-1	TGTGCCTGTTTCCTCTCCCCTTCCAATGAGCAGTTCTTC	CACFLSPSNEQFF
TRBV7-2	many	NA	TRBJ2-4	TGTGCCAGCAGCCCCACAGTGGCCAAAAACATTCAGTACTTC	CASSPTVAKNIQYF
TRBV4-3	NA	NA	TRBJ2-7	TGCGCCAGCAGCCAAGATGCCGACAAGTATTACGAGCAGTACTTC	CASSQDADKYYEQYF
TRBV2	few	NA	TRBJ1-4	TGTGCCAGCAGCCGCCGGGGAATTGGGCGTGAAAAACTGTTTTTT	CASSRRGIGREKLFF
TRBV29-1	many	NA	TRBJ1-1	TGCAGTCCACGGGGCCCTGAAGCTTTCTTT	CSPRGPEAFF
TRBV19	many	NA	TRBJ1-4	TGTGCCAGTACCCTTAATCGGGGGGTGAATGAAAAACTGTTTTTT	CASTLNRGVNEKLFF
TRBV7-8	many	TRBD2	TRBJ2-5	TGTGCCAGCAGCCCGCGGACTAGCGGGGGGGAAGAGACCCAGTACTTC	CASSPRTSGGEETQYF
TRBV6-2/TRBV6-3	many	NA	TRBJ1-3	TGTGCCAGCAGCCGCGACACGTTCTCTGGAAACACCATATATTTT	CASSRDTFSGNTIYF
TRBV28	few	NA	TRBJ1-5	TGTGCCAGCAAGACAGCAGGGATAGGACAGCCCCAGCATTTT	CASKTAGIGQPQHF
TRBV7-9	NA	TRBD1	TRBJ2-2	TGTGCCAGCAGCCCAGGGACAGGGGGATACACCGGGGAGCTGTTTTTT	CASSPGTGGYTGELFF
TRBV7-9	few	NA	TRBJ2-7	TGTGCCAGCAGCACCGGGACGCCCGCCGAGCAGTACTTC	CASSTGTPAEQYF
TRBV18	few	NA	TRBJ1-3	TGTGCCAGCTCACCACCGAGCAGGGACAACACCATATATTTT	CASSPPSRDNTIYF
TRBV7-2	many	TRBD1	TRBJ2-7	TGTGCCAGCAGCTTAGACAGGGGGGACGAGCAGTACTTC	CASSLDRGDEQYF
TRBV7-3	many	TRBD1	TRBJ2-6	TGTGCCAGCAGCTTAACCGGGACAGGGGGCTCTGGGGCCAACGTCCTGACTTTC	CASSLTGTGGSGANVLTF
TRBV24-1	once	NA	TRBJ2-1	TGTGCCACCGGCAATAGCAACGGCAATGAGCAGTTCTTC	CATGNSNGNEQFF
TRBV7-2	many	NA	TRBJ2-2	TGTGCCAGCAGCTTATCCGGCGGGGCAAACACCGGGGAGCTGTTTTTT	CASSLSGGANTGELFF
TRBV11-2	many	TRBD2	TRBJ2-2	TGTGCCAGCAGCCCCGCCTTTGCGGGAGGAACGGGAGGTGTCACCGGGGAGCTGTTTTTT	CASSPAFAGGTGGVTGELFF
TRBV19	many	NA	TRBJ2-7	TGTGCCAGTACCGTTGGATCGGGGAACAGGCACGAGCAGTACTTC	CASTVGSGNRHEQYF
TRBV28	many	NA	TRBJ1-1	TGTGCCAGCAGCCAAAGAAGCGGGGTAAACACTGAAGCTTTCTTT	CASSQRSGVNTEAFF
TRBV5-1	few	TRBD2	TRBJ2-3	TGCGCCAGCAGCCACATCCTGGCGGGGGGCACCACAGATACGCAGTATTTT	CASSHILAGGTTDTQYF
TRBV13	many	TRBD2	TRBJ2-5	TGTGCCAGCAGCTCCCGTGAGCGGGGGAGATTCCAAGAGACCCAGTACTTC	CASSSRERGRFQETQYF
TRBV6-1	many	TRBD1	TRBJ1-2	TGTGCCAGCAGTGAAAGGAGGGACAGCTATGGCTACACCTTC	CASSERRDSYGYTF
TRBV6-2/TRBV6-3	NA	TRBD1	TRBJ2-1	TGTGCCAGCATAAAGGGGGCCGGTCAACTCTCCTACAATGAGCAGTTCTTC	CASIKGAGQLSYNEQFF
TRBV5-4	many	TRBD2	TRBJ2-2	TGTGCCAGCAGCTTTGGCGGGGGGGCACCCGGGGAGCTGTTTTTT	CASSFGGGAPGELFF